This T cell receptor beta chain derives from a study of blood T cells in healthy people across ages. The wider study: About one barcoded beta molecule was captured per two T cells (by template switching).

With regard to this clonotype: No antigen is known for it.

A second PCR, run for about 7 to 11 cycles, used a sample-barcoded 5' primer plus a J-beta primer mix. TCRdb analysed the 5' RACE reads with MiXCR anew, one entry per CDR3 protein. There are about 730,000 distinct CDR3 sequences in the sample; around 40% occur only once, and approximately 22% lies in the top ten. The CDR3 has 15 residues. Trimming took 4 bases from V and 0 from J, leaving 12 bases between them. Study-wide results and limits: Estimates drawn from one million T cells were deemed to understate diversity. In long-lived donors, naive CD4+ cell counts and diversity exceeded those of aged donors.

Sequencing was carried out using blood. The receptor was derived from a woman in her sixties or seventies in good health. The chain links TRBV12-3 or TRBV12-4 to TRBJ1-1; TRBD1 is a possible D gene (6 bases). CDR3 loop: CASSSPAGVNTEAFF. In DNA, the CDR3 is TGTGCCAGCAGTTCCCCAGCAGGGGTGAACACTGAAGCTTTCTTT.